The source of this T cell receptor beta chain is a study of shared clonotypes between healthy human individuals. The CDR3 runs 15 residues. Per the germline V gene, CDR1 is SGHAT and CDR2 is FQNNGV. The V and J ends lost 5 bases and 1 base respectively, with 13 bases between them. Assay used: immunoSEQ multiplex PCR; TCRdb lists only in-frame clones, some missing. The sample includes approximately 530,000 clones, around 96% of them seen just once. This clonotype originated in a woman between 25 and 40 years old in good health. This chain joins TRBV11-2 and TRBJ2-3; the D gene is possibly TRBD1 (7 bases). Sequenced: naive CD4+ T cells sorted from blood. Sample subset: CD45RA+ positively selected. The CDR3 reads CASSRGTVGTDTQYF. The DNA of the CDR3 is TGTGCCAGCAGCCGCGGGACAGTAGGCACAGATACGCAGTATTTT.